Detailed here is one T cell receptor (beta chain). Its antigen is as yet unknown. The data derive from a study of beta chain features in type 1 diabetes. Regarding the study as a whole: The study notes PCR might favor shorter templates equally in patients and controls.

The whole isolated RNA underwent reverse transcription, so sequencing captured expressed TCRB transcripts. Profiled with immunoSEQ multiplex PCR; TCRdb holds only in-frame clones, not every one. The table has about 290,000 clones, about 8.5% seen once; the top ten hold 1%. CDR3 size: 12 residues. The V and J ends lost 5 bases and 7 bases, in that order; junction bases with no gene match: 4. Germline-derived CDR1 and CDR2 are MNHEY and SVGAGI. The sample consisted of central memory CD4+ T cells from blood. The receptor was isolated from a woman in her late teens or twenties in good health. The chain joins TRBV6-5 to TRBJ1-2, with TRBD1 matching 7 bases. DNA for the CDR3: TGTGCCAGCAGTGACAGGGCGGTTGGCTACACCTTC. Translated: CASSDRAVGYTF.